This record looks at one T cell receptor beta chain sequence and its context. The data were taken from a study of blood T cell repertoires in COVID-19. For the study at large: The United States, Italy and Spain were the sources of the acute and convalescent COVID-19 samples.

Germline V lookup: CDR1 SGHNT, CDR2 YENEEA. Trimming shortened V by 0 bases and J by 16 bases, and 13 bases separated the two germline ends. The CDR3 is 13 amino acids. Profiled with immunoSEQ multiplex PCR; TCRdb holds only in-frame clones, not every one. The sample has around 370,000 clones, 90% to 95% seen once; the top ten hold roughly 3.4%. The specimen sequenced was peripheral blood. This chain connects TRBV11-3 to TRBJ1-6; D may be TRBD1 (5 bases). This receptor was obtained from a woman under 30 who had recovered from COVID-19. The CDR3 reads CASSLDLWGLLHF. CDR3 sequence (DNA): TGTGCCAGCAGCTTAGATCTCTGGGGCCTACTCCACTTT. The variable domain in full, completed from reference TRBV11-3 and TRBJ1-6, reads EAGVVQSPRYKIIEKKQPVAFWCNPISGHNTLYWYLQNLGQGPELLIRYENEEAVDDSQLPKDRFSAERLKGVDSTLKIQPAELGDSAVYLCASSLDLWGLLHFGNGTRLTVT.